Sequencing of this T cell receptor (beta chain) was carried out in a study of T cell repertoires in cytomegalovirus infection. Study overall: Selection of CMV epitopes for the study included recently identified HLA-C-restricted and well-studied HLA-B-restricted ones. TCR beta signatures that were public indicated CMV infection and matching HLA type.

Points from the study as a whole: Identification of carriers of CMV plus the relevant HLA was achieved through cumulative public TCR beta family frequency.

CDR3 length equals 13 residues. Trimming cost V 2 bases and J 7 bases, with 9 bases left between them. CDR1 SGHVS and CDR2 FQNEAQ come from the germline V gene. This clonotype showed up just a few times. The antigen remains undetermined. Each CDR3 protein is one row after TCRdb ran MiXCR on the reads. The repertoire holds more than 55,000 distinct CDR3 sequences, with more than 20% as singletons. V and J are TRBV7-8 and TRBJ1-5; no reliable D call. The TCR sequence derives from a human donor in good health (CMV status not recorded). Some clones in this sample may be carry-over from other donors' samples. This specimen was CD8+ T cells from cultured PBMCs, taken from culture after CMV antigen stimulation. Here the CDR3 DNA reads TGTGCCAGCAGCTTACTCATGGGGCAGCCCCAGCATTTT. Residues: CASSLLMGQPQHF.